The rows below give T cell receptor beta chains drawn from one sample of a study of cytomegalovirus exposure and HLA in healthy donors. Some clones are missing from TCRdb's copy, which holds only in-frame ones; the method was immunoSEQ multiplex PCR. The table shows about 43,000 clones, with 60% to 80% occurring only once. Material: PBMCs. The receptors were gathered from a man aged 25-45 years in good health and CMV-seronegative. The conserved cysteine and the conserved F or W are not part of the CDR3 here. The size entry is marked missing in some rows and otherwise reads once, few, many or a size class.

clone size: NA
V gene: TRBV4-3
J gene: TRBJ1-1
CDR3 protein: ASSPQGLRDTEAF

clone size: once
V gene: TRBV7-2
J gene: TRBJ1-6
CDR3 protein: ASSLVLRNSPLH

clone size: NA
V gene: TRBV7-6
J gene: TRBJ2-2
CDR3 protein: ASSLVPGLAGELF

clone size: NA
V gene: TRBV15
J gene: TRBJ1-5
CDR3 protein: ATGRGFGYQPQH

clone size: NA
V gene: TRBV28
J gene: TRBJ2-7
CDR3 protein: ASSRTSGISYEQY

clone size: few
V gene: TRBV6-5
J gene: TRBJ2-3
CDR3 protein: ASSYVGTGADTQY

clone size: NA
V gene: TRBV7-3
J gene: TRBJ2-5
CDR3 protein: ASSLGGSGNQETQY

clone size: NA
V gene: TRBV28
J gene: TRBJ1-6
CDR3 protein: ASSFLDRPV

clone size: NA
V gene: TRBV30
J gene: TRBJ2-1
CDR3 protein: AWEREGSNEQF

clone size: NA
V gene: TRBV7-3
J gene: TRBJ2-1
CDR3 protein: ASSPSGGGSYNEQF

clone size: NA
V gene: TRBV7-9
J gene: TRBJ2-7
CDR3 protein: ASSLDGLAKAEQY

clone size: NA
V gene: TRBV29-1
J gene: TRBJ2-5
CDR3 protein: SVEFTSGRRRETQY

clone size: NA
V gene: TRBV19
J gene: TRBJ2-7
CDR3 protein: ASSSSWSGSNEQY

clone size: NA
V gene: TRBV4-2
J gene: TRBJ1-5
CDR3 protein: ASSQATGSNQPQH

clone size: NA
V gene: TRBV11-2
J gene: TRBJ1-5
CDR3 protein: ASSLVSVSGVVSNQPQH